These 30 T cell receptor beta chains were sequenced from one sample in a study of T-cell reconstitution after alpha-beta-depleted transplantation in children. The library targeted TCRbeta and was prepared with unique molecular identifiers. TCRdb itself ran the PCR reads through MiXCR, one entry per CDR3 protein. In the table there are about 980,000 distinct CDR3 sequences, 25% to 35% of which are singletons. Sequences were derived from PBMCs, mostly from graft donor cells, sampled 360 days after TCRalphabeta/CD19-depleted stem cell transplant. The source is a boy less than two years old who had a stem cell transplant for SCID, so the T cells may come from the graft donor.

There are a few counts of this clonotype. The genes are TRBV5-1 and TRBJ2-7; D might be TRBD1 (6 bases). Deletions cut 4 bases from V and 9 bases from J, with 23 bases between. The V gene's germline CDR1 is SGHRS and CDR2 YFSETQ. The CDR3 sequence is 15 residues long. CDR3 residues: CASSRSQGSLTRQYF. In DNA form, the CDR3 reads TGCGCCAGCAGCAGGTCCCAGGGGTCCTTAACCCGGCAGTACTTC.

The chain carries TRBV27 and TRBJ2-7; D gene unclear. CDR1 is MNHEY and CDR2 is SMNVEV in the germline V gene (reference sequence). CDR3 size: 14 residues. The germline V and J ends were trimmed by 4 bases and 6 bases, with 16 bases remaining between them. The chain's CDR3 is CASSSQESLGEQYF. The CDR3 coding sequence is TGTGCCAGCAGTTCCCAGGAATCCCTAGGCGAGCAGTACTTC.

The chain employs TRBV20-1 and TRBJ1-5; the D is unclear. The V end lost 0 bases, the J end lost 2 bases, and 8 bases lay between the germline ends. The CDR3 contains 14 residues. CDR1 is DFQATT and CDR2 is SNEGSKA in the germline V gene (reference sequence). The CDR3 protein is CSARDRARNQPQHF. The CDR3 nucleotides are TGCAGTGCTAGAGATCGGGCCCGCAATCAGCCCCAGCATTTT.

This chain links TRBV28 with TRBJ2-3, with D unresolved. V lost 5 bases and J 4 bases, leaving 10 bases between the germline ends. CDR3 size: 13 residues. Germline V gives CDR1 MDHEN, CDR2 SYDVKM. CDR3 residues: CASSNPVPDTQYF. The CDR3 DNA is TGTGCCAGCAGTAATCCCGTCCCAGATACGCAGTATTTT.

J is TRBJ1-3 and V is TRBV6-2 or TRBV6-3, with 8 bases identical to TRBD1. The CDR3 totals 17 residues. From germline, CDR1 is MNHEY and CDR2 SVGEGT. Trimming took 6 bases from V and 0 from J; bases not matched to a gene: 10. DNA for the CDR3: TGTGCCAGCAGACGTACGGGACAGGTACGCTCTGGAAACACCATATATTTT. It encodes CASRRTGQVRSGNTIYF.

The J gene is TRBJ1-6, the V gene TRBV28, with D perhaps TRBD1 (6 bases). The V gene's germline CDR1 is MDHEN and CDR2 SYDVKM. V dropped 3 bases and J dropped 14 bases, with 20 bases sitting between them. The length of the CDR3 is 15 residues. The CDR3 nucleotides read TGTGCCAGCAGTTTTCGGTGGGGGCAGGTTCAGTCCCTCCACTTT. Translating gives CASSFRWGQVQSLHF.

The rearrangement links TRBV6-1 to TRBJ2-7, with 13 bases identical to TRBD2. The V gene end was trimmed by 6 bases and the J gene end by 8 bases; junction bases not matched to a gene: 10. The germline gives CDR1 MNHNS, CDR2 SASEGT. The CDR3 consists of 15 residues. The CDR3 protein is CASSLTGTSGVQQYF. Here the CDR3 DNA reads TGTGCCAGCAGCCTAACCGGGACTAGCGGGGTCCAGCAGTACTTC.

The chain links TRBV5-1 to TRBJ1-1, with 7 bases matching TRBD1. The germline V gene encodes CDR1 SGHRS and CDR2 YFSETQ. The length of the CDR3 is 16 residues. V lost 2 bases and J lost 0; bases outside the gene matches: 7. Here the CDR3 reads CASSFSSGTVNTEAFF. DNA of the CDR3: TGCGCCAGCAGCTTTAGTTCCGGGACAGTGAACACTGAAGCTTTCTTT.

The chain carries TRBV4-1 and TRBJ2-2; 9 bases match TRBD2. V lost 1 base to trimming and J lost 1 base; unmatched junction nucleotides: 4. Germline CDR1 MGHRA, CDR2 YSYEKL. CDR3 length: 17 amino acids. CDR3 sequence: CASSQGVAGVNTGELFF. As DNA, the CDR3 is TGCGCCAGCAGCCAAGGAGTAGCGGGGGTGAACACCGGGGAGCTGTTTTTT.

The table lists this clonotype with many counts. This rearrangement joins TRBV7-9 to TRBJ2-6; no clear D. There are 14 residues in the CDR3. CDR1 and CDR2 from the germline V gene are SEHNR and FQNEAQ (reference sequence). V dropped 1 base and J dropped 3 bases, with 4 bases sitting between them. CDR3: CASSLGVGANVLTF. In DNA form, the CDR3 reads TGTGCCAGCAGCTTAGGGGTTGGGGCCAACGTCCTGACTTTC.

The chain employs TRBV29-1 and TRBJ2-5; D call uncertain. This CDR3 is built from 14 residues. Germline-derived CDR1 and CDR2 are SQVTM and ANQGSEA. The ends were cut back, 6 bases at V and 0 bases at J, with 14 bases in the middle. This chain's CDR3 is CSVLPRLNQETQYF. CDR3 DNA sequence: TGCAGCGTCCTCCCCCGGCTAAACCAAGAGACCCAGTACTTC.

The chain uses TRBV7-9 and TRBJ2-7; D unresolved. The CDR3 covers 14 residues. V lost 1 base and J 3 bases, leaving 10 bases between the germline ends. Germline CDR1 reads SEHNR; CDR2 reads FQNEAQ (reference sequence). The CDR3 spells CASSLGRTFYEQYF. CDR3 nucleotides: TGTGCCAGCAGCTTAGGGCGAACCTTCTACGAGCAGTACTTC.

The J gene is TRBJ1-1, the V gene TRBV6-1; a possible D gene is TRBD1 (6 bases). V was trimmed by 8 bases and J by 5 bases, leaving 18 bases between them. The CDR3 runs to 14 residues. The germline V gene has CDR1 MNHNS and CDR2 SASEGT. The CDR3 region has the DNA TGTGCCAGCTTCCTCGGGGGAGGGGGTACTGAAGCTTTCTTT. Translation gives CASFLGGGGTEAFF.

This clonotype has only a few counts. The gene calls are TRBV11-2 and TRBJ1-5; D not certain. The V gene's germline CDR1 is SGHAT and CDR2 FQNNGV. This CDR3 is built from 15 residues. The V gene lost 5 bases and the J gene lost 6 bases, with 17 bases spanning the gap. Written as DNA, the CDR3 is TGTGCCAGCAGCCCTACGGGTTTGGGAGGTCAGCCCCAGCATTTT. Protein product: CASSPTGLGGQPQHF.

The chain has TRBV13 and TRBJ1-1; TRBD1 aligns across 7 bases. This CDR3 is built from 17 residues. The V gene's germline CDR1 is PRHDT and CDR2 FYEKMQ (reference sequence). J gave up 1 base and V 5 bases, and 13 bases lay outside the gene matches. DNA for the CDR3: TGTGCCAGCAGCGTTAGACAGGGAAGGAGGGCGAACACTGAAGCTTTCTTT. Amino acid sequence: CASSVRQGRRANTEAFF.

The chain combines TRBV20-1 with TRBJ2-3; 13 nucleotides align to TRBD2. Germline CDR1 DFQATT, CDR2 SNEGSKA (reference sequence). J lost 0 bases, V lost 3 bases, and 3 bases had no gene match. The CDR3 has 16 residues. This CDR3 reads CSARGLAGISTDTQYF. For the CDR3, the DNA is TGCAGTGCTAGGGGACTAGCGGGGATTAGCACAGATACGCAGTATTTT.

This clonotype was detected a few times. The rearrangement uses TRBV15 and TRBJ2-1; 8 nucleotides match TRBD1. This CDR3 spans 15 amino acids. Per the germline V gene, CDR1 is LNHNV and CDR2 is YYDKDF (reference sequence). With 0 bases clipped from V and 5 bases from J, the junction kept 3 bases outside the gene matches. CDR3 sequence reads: CATSRDLTGDNEQFF. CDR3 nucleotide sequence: TGTGCCACCAGCAGAGATCTGACAGGGGACAATGAGCAGTTCTTC.

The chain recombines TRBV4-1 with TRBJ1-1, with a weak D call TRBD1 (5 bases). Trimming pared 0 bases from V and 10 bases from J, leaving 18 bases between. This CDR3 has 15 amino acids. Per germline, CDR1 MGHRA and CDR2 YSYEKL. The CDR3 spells CASSQDGQGKVGAFF. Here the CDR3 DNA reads TGCGCCAGCAGCCAAGACGGGCAGGGAAAGGTAGGAGCTTTCTTT.

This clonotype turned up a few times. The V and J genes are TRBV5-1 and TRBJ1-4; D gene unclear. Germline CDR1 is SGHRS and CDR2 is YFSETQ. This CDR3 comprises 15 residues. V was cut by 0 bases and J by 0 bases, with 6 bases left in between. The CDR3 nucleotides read TGCGCCAGCAGCTTGGAACAGACAACTAATGAAAAACTGTTTTTT. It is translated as CASSLEQTTNEKLFF. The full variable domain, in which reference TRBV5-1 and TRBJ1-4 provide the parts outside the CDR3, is KAGVTQTPRYLIKTRGQQVTLSCSPISGHRSVSWYQQTPGQGLQFLFEYFSETQRNKGNFPGRFSGRQFSNSRSEMNVSTLELGDSALYLCASSLEQTTNEKLFFGSGTQLSVL.

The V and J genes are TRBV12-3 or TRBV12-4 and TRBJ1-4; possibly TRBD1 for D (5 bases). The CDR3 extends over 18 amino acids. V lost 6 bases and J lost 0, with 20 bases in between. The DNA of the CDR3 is TGTGCCAGCAGCCCCCAGCGGGGGGGATGGGCAACTAATGAAAAACTGTTTTTT. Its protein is CASSPQRGGWATNEKLFF.

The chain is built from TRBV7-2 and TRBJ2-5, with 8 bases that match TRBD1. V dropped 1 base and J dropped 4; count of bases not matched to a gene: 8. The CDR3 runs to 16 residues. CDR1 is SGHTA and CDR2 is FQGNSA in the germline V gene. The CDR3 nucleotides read TGTGCCAGCAGCTTAGGGACAGGGCCACCGGGAGAGACCCAGTACTTC. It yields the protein CASSLGTGPPGETQYF.

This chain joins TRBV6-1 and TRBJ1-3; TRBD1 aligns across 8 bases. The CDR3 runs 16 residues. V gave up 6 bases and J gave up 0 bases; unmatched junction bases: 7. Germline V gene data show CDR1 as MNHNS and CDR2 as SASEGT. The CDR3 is CASSRTGSRSGNTIYF. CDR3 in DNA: TGTGCCAGCAGCCGGACAGGGAGTCGCTCTGGAAACACCATATATTTT.

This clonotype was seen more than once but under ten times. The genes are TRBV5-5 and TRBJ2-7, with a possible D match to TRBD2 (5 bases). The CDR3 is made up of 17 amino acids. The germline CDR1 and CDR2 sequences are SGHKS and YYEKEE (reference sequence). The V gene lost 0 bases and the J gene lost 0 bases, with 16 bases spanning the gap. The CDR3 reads CASSLVRASGSSYEQYF. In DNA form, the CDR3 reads TGTGCCAGCAGCTTGGTACGGGCCAGCGGTAGCTCCTACGAGCAGTACTTC.

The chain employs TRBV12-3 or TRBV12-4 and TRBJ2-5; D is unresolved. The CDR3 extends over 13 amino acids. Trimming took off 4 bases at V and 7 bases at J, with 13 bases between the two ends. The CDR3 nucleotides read TGTGCCAGCAGTTACCCATTAGCTGGGACCCAGTACTTC. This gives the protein CASSYPLAGTQYF.

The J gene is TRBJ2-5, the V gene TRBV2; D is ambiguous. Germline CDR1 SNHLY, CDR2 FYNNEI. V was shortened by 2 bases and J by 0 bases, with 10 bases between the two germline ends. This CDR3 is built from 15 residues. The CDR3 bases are TGTGCCAGCAGTGAAAGCAGACCGTACCAAGAGACCCAGTACTTC. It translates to CASSESRPYQETQYF.

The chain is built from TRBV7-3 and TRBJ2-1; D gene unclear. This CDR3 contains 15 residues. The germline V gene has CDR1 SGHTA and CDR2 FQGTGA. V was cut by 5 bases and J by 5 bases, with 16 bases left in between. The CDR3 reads CASSPGRIRDNEQFF. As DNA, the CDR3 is TGTGCCAGCAGCCCAGGACGGATCCGCGACAATGAGCAGTTCTTC.

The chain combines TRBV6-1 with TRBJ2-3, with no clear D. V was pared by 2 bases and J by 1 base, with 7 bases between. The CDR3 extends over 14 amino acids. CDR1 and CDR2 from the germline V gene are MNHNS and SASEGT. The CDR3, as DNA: TGTGCCAGCAGTGAACGCTCCCGCACAGATACGCAGTATTTT. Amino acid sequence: CASSERSRTDTQYF.

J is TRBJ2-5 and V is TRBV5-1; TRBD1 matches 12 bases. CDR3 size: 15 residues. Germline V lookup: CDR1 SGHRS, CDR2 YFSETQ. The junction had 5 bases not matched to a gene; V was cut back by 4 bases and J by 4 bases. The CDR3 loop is CASSRGTGGGETQYF. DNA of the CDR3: TGCGCCAGCAGCAGGGGGACAGGGGGCGGAGAGACCCAGTACTTC.

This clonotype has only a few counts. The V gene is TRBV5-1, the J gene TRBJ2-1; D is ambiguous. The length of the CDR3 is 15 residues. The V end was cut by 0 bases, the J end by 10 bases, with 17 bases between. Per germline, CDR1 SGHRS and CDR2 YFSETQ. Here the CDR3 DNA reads TGCGCCAGCAGCTTGGTCGTAGGCGCGAACGGGGAGCAGTTCTTC. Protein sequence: CASSLVVGANGEQFF.

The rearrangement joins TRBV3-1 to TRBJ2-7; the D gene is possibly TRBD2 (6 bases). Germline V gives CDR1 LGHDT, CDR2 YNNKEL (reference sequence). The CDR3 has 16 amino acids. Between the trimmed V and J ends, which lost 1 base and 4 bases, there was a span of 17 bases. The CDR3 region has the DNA TGTGCCAGCAGCCAAGGACCGACTAGGGTTGGATACGAGCAGTACTTC. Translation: CASSQGPTRVGYEQYF.